The sequence of this TCR beta chain was determined in a study of shared clonotypes between healthy human individuals. Points from the study as a whole: In a few donors, about 5% of naive CD4 clonotypes appeared in common.

Negatively enriched CD4+ T cells were divided by CD45RA into naive and memory. Assay used: immunoSEQ multiplex PCR; TCRdb lists only in-frame clones, some missing. The sample lists 2,100,000 or so clones; 90% to 97% were seen once. This clone was seen more than once but under ten times. Its matching antigen is unknown. The TCR comes from a man aged 18 to 30 in good health. The material sequenced was naive CD4+ T cells sorted from blood. This sample's subset: CD45RA+ positively selected.

In DNA form, the CDR3 reads TGTGCCAACGACAGGGGCGAGCAGTACTTC. Encoded protein: CANDRGEQYF. This chain uses TRBV25-1 with TRBJ2-7, with 8 bases that match TRBD1. Trimming at V came to 10 bases and at J to 6 bases, leaving 2 bases not matched to a gene. The CDR3 is 10 residues long. From germline, CDR1 is MGHDK and CDR2 SYGVNS.